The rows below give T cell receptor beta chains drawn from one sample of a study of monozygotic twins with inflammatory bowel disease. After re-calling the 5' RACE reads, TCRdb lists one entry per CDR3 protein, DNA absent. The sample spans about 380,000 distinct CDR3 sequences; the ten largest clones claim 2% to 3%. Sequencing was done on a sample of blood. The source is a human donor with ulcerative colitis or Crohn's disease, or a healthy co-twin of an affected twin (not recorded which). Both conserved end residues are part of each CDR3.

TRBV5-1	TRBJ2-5	CASSLGTERSQETQYF
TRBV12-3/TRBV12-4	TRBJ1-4	CASRAYNEKLFF
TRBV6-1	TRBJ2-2	CASSELLAGEAGELFF
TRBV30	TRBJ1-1	CAWKTTESPNLNTEAFF
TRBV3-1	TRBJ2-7	CASSQWDSSYEQYF
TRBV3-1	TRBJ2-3	CASSPEGTSGETDTQYF
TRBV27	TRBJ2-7	CASSPPPGALTYEQYF
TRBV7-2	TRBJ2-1	CASSVQGFNEQFF
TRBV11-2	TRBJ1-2	CASSFSGSNYGYTF
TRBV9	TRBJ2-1	CASSVVRGGHSRYNEQFF
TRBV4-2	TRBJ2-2	CASSQVQGTANTGELFF
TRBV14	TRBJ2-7	CASGLGLMKVYEQYF